Listed below are T cell receptor beta chains from one sample, sequenced in a study of identical twins. TCRdb used MiXCR to reprocess the 5' RACE reads, holding one entry per CDR3 protein. The sample gives approximately 690,000 distinct CDR3 sequences, around 5.7% of which show up once; roughly 2% is in the top ten. The sample consisted of naive T cells sorted from blood. All receptors derive from a man between 18 and 35 years old in good health. CDR3s include the opening cysteine and the closing phenylalanine or tryptophan. The D gene is left open where the match is weak. For some rows the clone size is stated as once, few or many, or as a class when expanded; others skip it.

d_call,clone_size,j_call,v_call,cdr3_nt,cdr3_aa
.,few,TRBJ2-1,TRBV25-1,TGTGCCAGCAGTGCTTCTTGGGCGAGCTCCTACAATGAGCAGTTCTTC,CASSASWASSYNEQFF
.,few,TRBJ2-1,TRBV6-5,TGTGCCAGCAGTTACTCTGGGACGTCTAACAATGAGCAGTTCTTC,CASSYSGTSNNEQFF
TRBD2,few,TRBJ2-3,TRBV20-1,TGCAGTGCTAGAGATTCCCACGGACTAGCAAGCACAGATACGCAGTATTTT,CSARDSHGLASTDTQYF
.,few,TRBJ1-5,TRBV24-1,TGTGCCACCAGGGGGGATAGCAATCAGCCCCAGCATTTT,CATRGDSNQPQHF
TRBD2,few,TRBJ2-1,TRBV6-5,TGTGCCAGCAGTTACCGACTAGCGGAGGCGGAAGATGAGCAGTTCTTC,CASSYRLAEAEDEQFF
.,few,TRBJ1-2,TRBV5-1,TGCGCCAGCAGCTTGCATAGCTACCGGGATGGCTACACCTTC,CASSLHSYRDGYTF
.,few,TRBJ2-5,TRBV28,TGTGCCAGCAGTTTCCAGTACCAAGAGACCCAGTACTTC,CASSFQYQETQYF
.,many,TRBJ2-1,TRBV20-1,TGCAGTGCTAGAGATCTATGGCGACTCAATGAGCAGTTCTTC,CSARDLWRLNEQFF
.,many,TRBJ1-2,TRBV29-1,TGCAGCGTTGTTGGAGGGCTTGGCGGCTACACCTTC,CSVVGGLGGYTF
.,few,TRBJ1-5,TRBV12-3/TRBV12-4,TGTGCCAGCAGTTTATCTCTGGGTGGAAGCAATCAGCCCCAGCATTTT,CASSLSLGGSNQPQHF
.,many,TRBJ2-7,TRBV4-3,TGCGCCAGCAGCCAAGACCCAGAAAGCTACGAGCAGTACTTC,CASSQDPESYEQYF
TRBD2,few,TRBJ2-6,TRBV28,TGTGCCAGCAGCCCGACTAGCGGGAGTCCTGGGGCCAACGTCCTGACTTTC,CASSPTSGSPGANVLTF
.,.,TRBJ1-1,TRBV12-3/TRBV12-4,TGTGCCAGCAGCCGACGGTATGAAGCTTTCTTT,CASSRRYEAFF
.,.,TRBJ2-5,TRBV4-2,TGTGCCAGCAGCCAAGATCCGGGGGAGGAGGAGACCCAGTACTTC,CASSQDPGEEETQYF
.,few,TRBJ2-3,TRBV27,TGTGCCAGCAGTTTTTTATCAACAGCGCCCACAGATACGCAGTATTTT,CASSFLSTAPTDTQYF
TRBD2,few,TRBJ2-1,TRBV6-1,TGTGCCAGCAGTGATATAGCGGGAGGAACCTACAATGAGCAGTTCTTC,CASSDIAGGTYNEQFF
TRBD1,few,TRBJ2-7,TRBV20-1,TGCAGTGCCCAAGACAGGGCCCACGAGCAGTACTTC,CSAQDRAHEQYF
.,.,TRBJ1-1,TRBV20-1,TGCAGTGGTCCCAGGGCCGGCCTTCTGATGAACACTGAAGCTTTCTTT,CSGPRAGLLMNTEAFF
.,.,TRBJ2-5,TRBV20-1,TGCAGTGCTCAGGCAGAGACCCAGTACTTC,CSAQAETQYF
TRBD2,many,TRBJ2-7,TRBV27,TGTGCCAGCAGTTACTTAGCGGGAGCAGGCGAGCAGTACTTC,CASSYLAGAGEQYF
.,.,TRBJ1-1,TRBV7-9,TGTGCCAGCAGCTTAGTAGTCGGCGGGACTGAAGCTTTCTTT,CASSLVVGGTEAFF
.,many,TRBJ1-1,TRBV4-3,TGCGCCAGCAGCCAAGTGCGGGGTCTTGAAGCTTTCTTT,CASSQVRGLEAFF
.,few,TRBJ2-1,TRBV11-2,TGTGCCAGCAGAAACTGGGATGGGAATGAGCAGTTCTTC,CASRNWDGNEQFF
TRBD2,.,TRBJ2-7,TRBV7-8,TGTGCCAGCAGCTTAAAGGCGGGAGCTGTCGAGCAGTACTTC,CASSLKAGAVEQYF
.,.,TRBJ1-1,TRBV11-2,TGTGCCAGCAGCTCTCGGACCCTCGTGACTGAAGCTTTCTTT,CASSSRTLVTEAFF
.,.,TRBJ2-1,TRBV12-1,TGTGCCAGCAGCTTTGATCGTGTTATGCAGGGGCTGTTCTTC,CASSFDRVMQGLFF